Each of the 13 T cell receptor beta chains below was sequenced from the same sample in a study of preoperative IRX-2 immunotherapy in early breast cancer. Using immunoSEQ multiplex PCR, the repertoire was profiled, and TCRdb retains in-frame clones only, with some absent. This sample carries approximately 28,000 clones, around 79% of them seen once, and the ten largest clones take less than 7.5%. Treatment: preoperative locoregional IRX-2 cytokine immunotherapy. The sample in question was lymph node tissue, obtained after IRX-2 immunotherapy. All receptors come from a human donor with breast cancer.

This clone was observed a handful of times. This sequence joins TRBV18 and TRBJ1-1, with TRBD1 matching 9 bases. Germline CDR1 reads KGHSH; CDR2 reads LQKENI. The V gene end was trimmed by 6 bases and the J gene end by 1 base; junction bases not matched to a gene: 9. The CDR3 runs 16 residues. CDR3 residues: CASSYGQGLQNTEAFF. CDR3 coding DNA: TGTGCCAGCTCTTACGGACAGGGGCTACAGAACACTGAAGCTTTCTTT.

V gene TRBV10-3 combines with J gene TRBJ1-2; unclear D gene. V lost 2 bases, J lost 2 bases, and 12 bases lay in between. This CDR3 has 15 amino acids. Looked up from germline, CDR1 is ENHRY and CDR2 is SYGVKD. CDR3 protein: CAISEDRTVNYGYTF. CDR3 sequence (DNA): TGTGCCATCAGTGAGGATCGGACGGTAAACTATGGCTACACCTTC.

V gene TRBV11-3 combines with J gene TRBJ1-5; 9 nucleotides align to TRBD1. V trimming: 4 bases; J trimming: 6 bases; junction bases outside the gene matches: 13. Germline values: CDR1 SGHNT, CDR2 YENEEA. The CDR3 sequence is 17 residues long. This chain's CDR3 is CASSSRFPGQGGQPQHF. The CDR3 nucleotides are TGTGCCAGCAGCTCAAGATTCCCGGGACAGGGAGGTCAGCCCCAGCATTTT.

The V call is TRBV11-3, the J call TRBJ2-7, with 11 bases aligning to TRBD2. V lost 3 bases to trimming and J lost 4 bases; unmatched junction nucleotides: 11. Germline CDR1 is SGHNT and CDR2 is YENEEA. The CDR3 extends over 17 amino acids. CDR3 DNA: TGTGCCAGCAGCTTTTCCCCTAGCGGGAGGATCCTTTACGAGCAGTACTTC. Translating it yields CASSFSPSGRILYEQYF.

The CDR3 DNA follows: TGTGCCAGCAGTCAAACCGGGTCCTGGGGCTACGAGCAGTACTTC. Protein product: CASSQTGSWGYEQYF. The V gene is TRBV28, the J gene TRBJ2-7; D is undetermined. The germline V gene has CDR1 MDHEN and CDR2 SYDVKM. The ends were cut back, 5 bases at V and 3 bases at J, with 17 bases in the middle. The CDR3 is 15 residues long.

The V and J genes are TRBV5-1 and TRBJ1-5; no definite D call. Trimming shortened V by 4 bases and J by 0 bases, and 20 bases separated the two germline ends. Germline CDR1 is SGHRS and CDR2 is YFSETQ. This CDR3 has 18 residues. CDR3 loop: CASSPGVGSGYSNQPQHF. The CDR3 DNA follows: TGCGCCAGCAGCCCCGGGGTGGGTAGCGGGTATAGCAATCAGCCCCAGCATTTT. Together with reference TRBV5-1 and TRBJ1-5, the CDR3 gives the full variable domain: KAGVTQTPRYLIKTRGQQVTLSCSPISGHRSVSWYQQTPGQGLQFLFEYFSETQRNKGNFPGRFSGRQFSNSRSEMNVSTLELGDSALYLCASSPGVGSGYSNQPQHFGDGTRLSIL.

This chain connects TRBV28 to TRBJ2-1; 9 bases are shared with TRBD2. V shed 5 bases and J 9 bases; nucleotides not matched to a gene: 26. This CDR3 comprises 20 residues. Per germline, CDR1 MDHEN and CDR2 SYDVKM. DNA of the CDR3: TGTGCCAGCAGTGGAATCCCCAAAGCTTTAGCGGGAGCACCCTCAGGTGAGCAGTTCTTC. It translates to CASSGIPKALAGAPSGEQFF. Full variable domain (remainder filled in from reference TRBV28 and TRBJ2-1): DVKVTQSSRYLVKRTGEKVFLECVQDMDHENMFWYRQDPGLGLRLIYFSYDVKMKEKGDIPEGYSVSREKKERFSLILESASTNQTSMYLCASSGIPKALAGAPSGEQFFGPGTRLTVL.

This chain links TRBV7-1 with TRBJ1-5; no firm D call. TRBV7-1 is an ORF, and what it does is uncertain. This CDR3 spans 13 amino acids. The V end was cut by 6 bases, the J end by 5 bases, with 11 bases between. The CDR3 reads CASSSYIDQPQHF. Here the CDR3 DNA reads TGTGCCAGCAGTTCTTACATAGATCAGCCCCAGCATTTT.

The chain recombines TRBV29-1 with TRBJ2-5, with a weak D call TRBD2 (5 bases). CDR3 length: 13 amino acids. The ends were cut back, 1 base at V and 4 bases at J, with 10 bases in the middle. Germline assignment: CDR1 SQVTM and CDR2 ANQGSEA. CDR3 nucleotides: TGCAGCGTTGAAGTCGGGATGAGAGAGACCCAGTACTTC. It codes for CSVEVGMRETQYF.

The chain recombines TRBV28 with TRBJ2-3; D may correspond to TRBD1 or TRBD2 (5 bases each). Germline CDR1 is MDHEN and CDR2 is SYDVKM. Trimming shortened V by 6 bases and J by 4 bases, and 17 bases separated the two germline ends. The CDR3 contains 15 residues. The CDR3 loop is CASSLERGLADTQYF. The CDR3 DNA follows: TGTGCCAGCAGCCTGGAGAGGGGTCTGGCAGATACGCAGTATTTT.

V and J are TRBV5-1 and TRBJ2-7, with D uncertain. Germline CDR1 reads SGHRS; CDR2 reads YFSETQ. Between the trimmed V and J ends, which lost 4 bases and 5 bases, there was a span of 16 bases. The CDR3 runs 14 residues. Here the CDR3 DNA reads TGCGCCAGCAGCATCATGGACGGCACGGACGAGCAGTACTTC. Its translation: CASSIMDGTDEQYF.

The chain combines TRBV5-1 with TRBJ2-7, with 7 nucleotides matching TRBD1. Germline V lookup: CDR1 SGHRS, CDR2 YFSETQ. Trimming at V came to 3 bases and at J to 6 bases, leaving 12 bases not matched to a gene. There are 15 residues in the CDR3. This CDR3 reads CASSSTTGSKGEQYF. CDR3 DNA: TGCGCCAGCAGCTCGACGACAGGGAGCAAGGGCGAGCAGTACTTC.

J is TRBJ2-1 and V is TRBV15, with a weak D call TRBD2 (6 bases). CDR1 LNHNV and CDR2 YYDKDF come from the germline V gene (reference sequence). V dropped 2 bases and J dropped 4 bases, with 9 bases sitting between them. The CDR3 has 14 residues. The CDR3 reads CATSRTGLYNEQFF. The CDR3, as DNA: TGTGCCACCAGCAGAACGGGACTTTACAATGAGCAGTTCTTC.